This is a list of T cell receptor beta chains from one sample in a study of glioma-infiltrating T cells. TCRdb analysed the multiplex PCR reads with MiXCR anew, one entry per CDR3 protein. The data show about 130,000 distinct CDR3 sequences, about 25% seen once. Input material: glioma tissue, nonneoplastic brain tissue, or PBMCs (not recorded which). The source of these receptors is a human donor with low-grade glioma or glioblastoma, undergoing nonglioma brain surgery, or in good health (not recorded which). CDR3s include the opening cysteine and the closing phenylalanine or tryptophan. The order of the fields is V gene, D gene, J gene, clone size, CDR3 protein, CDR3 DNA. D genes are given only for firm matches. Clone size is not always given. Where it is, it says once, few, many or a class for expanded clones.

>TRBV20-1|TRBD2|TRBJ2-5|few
CSATRTSGGVETQYF
TGCAGTGCAACTCGGACTAGCGGGGGGGTGGAGACCCAGTACTTC
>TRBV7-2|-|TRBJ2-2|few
CASGGPGTGELFF
TGTGCCAGCGGGGGGCCCGGCACCGGGGAGCTGTTTTTT
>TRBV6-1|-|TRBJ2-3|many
CASSSLFAGTDTQYF
TGTGCCAGCAGTTCTCTATTTGCGGGTACAGATACGCAGTATTTT
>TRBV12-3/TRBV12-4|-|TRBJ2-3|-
CASSQTGTSTDTQYF
TGTGCCAGCAGCCAGACAGGGACTAGCACAGATACGCAGTATTTT
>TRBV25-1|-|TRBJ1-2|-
CASSESSRYGYTF
TGTGCCAGCAGTGAATCCAGTCGCTATGGCTACACCTTC
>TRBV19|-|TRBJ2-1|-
CASSIDLFRQLNEQFF
TGTGCCAGTAGTATAGATCTTTTCAGGCAGCTCAATGAGCAGTTCTTC
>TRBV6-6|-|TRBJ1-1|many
CASSYRQLNTEAFF
TGTGCCAGCAGTTACCGACAGCTAAACACTGAAGCTTTCTTT
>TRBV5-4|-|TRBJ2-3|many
CASSLRGTDTQYF
TGTGCCAGCAGCTTGCGGGGGACAGATACGCAGTATTTT
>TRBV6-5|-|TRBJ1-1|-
CATAGQMNTEAFF
TGTGCCACCGCCGGACAGATGAACACTGAAGCTTTCTTT
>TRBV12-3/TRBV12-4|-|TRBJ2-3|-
CASSFGSRADTQYF
TGTGCCAGCAGTTTCGGGTCCCGGGCAGATACGCAGTATTTT
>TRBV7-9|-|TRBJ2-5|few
CASSLDGQEGETQYF
TGTGCCAGCAGCTTAGACGGACAGGAGGGAGAGACCCAGTACTTC
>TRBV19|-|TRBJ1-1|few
CATNRIGWGNTEAFF
TGTGCCACTAATAGGATCGGGTGGGGGAACACTGAAGCTTTCTTT
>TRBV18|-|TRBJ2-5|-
CASSRTGPQETQYF
TGTGCCAGCTCCCGGACCGGGCCCCAAGAGACCCAGTACTTC
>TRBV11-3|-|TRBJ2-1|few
CASRNRSEQFF
TGTGCCAGCAGGAACAGATCTGAGCAGTTCTTC
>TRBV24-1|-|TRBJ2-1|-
CATSEGGYNEQFF
TGTGCCACCAGTGAAGGGGGCTACAATGAGCAGTTCTTC
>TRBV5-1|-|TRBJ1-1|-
CASSEGRSQAAFF
TGCGCCAGCAGCGAGGGACGGTCTCAGGCAGCTTTCTTT
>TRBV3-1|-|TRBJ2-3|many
CASSQALGPDTQYF
TGTGCCAGCAGCCAAGCGTTGGGACCAGATACGCAGTATTTT
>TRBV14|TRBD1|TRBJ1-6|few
CASSQDLGQGAPLHF
TGTGCCAGCAGCCAAGATCTTGGGCAGGGGGCACCCCTCCACTTT
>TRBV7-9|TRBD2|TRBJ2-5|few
CASSRPPSLAGVETQYF
TGTGCCAGCAGCCGGCCCCCGAGTCTAGCGGGGGTAGAGACCCAGTACTTC
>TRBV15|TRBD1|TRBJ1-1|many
CATSRDRVYTEAFF
TGTGCCACCAGCAGGGACAGGGTGTACACTGAAGCTTTCTTT
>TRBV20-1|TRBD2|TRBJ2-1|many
CSARAALAGTNNEQFF
TGCAGTGCTAGAGCGGCCCTAGCGGGGACGAACAATGAGCAGTTCTTC
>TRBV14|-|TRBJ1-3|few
CASSFGSGGNTIYF
TGTGCCAGCAGCTTCGGATCAGGAGGAAACACCATATATTTT
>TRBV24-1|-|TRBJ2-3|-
CATSDETGTDTQYF
TGTGCCACCAGTGATGAAACAGGGACAGATACGCAGTATTTT
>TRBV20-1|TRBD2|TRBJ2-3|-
CSAPRGASGGARTQYF
TGCAGTGCTCCCCGGGGGGCTAGCGGGGGGGCCCGTACGCAGTATTTT
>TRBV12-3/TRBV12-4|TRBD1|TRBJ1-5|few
CASSLGQGDQPQHF
TGTGCCAGCAGTTTAGGACAGGGGGACCAGCCCCAGCATTTT
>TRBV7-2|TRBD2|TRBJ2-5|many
CASSLGLRGEETQYF
TGTGCCAGCAGCTTGGGGCTCCGGGGGGAAGAGACCCAGTACTTC
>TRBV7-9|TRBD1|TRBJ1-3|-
CASSSGTEVGNTIYF
TGTGCCAGCAGCTCAGGGACAGAGGTTGGAAACACCATATATTTT
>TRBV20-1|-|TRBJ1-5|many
CSATGSNQPQHF
TGCAGCGCTACGGGTAGCAATCAGCCCCAGCATTTT
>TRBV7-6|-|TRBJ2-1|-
CASSPQLGDTGGYEQFF
TGTGCCAGCAGCCCACAGCTGGGGGACACTGGAGGATATGAGCAGTTCTTC
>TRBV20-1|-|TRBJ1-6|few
CSAKTGLYNSPLHF
TGCAGTGCTAAAACAGGACTATATAATTCACCCCTCCACTTT
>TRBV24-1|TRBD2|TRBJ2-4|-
CATSDTGTSNENIQYF
TGTGCCACCAGTGATACCGGGACTAGCAATGAAAACATTCAGTACTTC
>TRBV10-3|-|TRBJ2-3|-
CAISDSGRNTEALF
TGTGCCATCAGTGATTCCGGCCGGAACACTGAAGCTTTATTT
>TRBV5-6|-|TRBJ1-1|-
CASSFGPTDTEAFF
TGTGCCAGCAGCTTTGGGCCCACGGACACTGAAGCTTTCTTT
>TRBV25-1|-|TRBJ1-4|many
CASSLGALTNEKLFF
TGTGCCAGCAGTCTGGGGGCCTTGACTAATGAAAAACTGTTTTTT
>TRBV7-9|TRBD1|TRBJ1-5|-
CASSLGDSSNQPQHF
TGTGCCAGCAGCTTGGGGGACAGTAGCAATCAGCCCCAGCATTTT
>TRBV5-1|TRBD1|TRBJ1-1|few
CASSLDDRGNTEAFF
TGCGCCAGCAGCTTGGATGACAGGGGGAACACTGAAGCTTTCTTT
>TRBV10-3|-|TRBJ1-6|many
CAISGLSRSSPLHF
TGTGCCATCAGTGGACTCTCACGTAGTTCACCCCTCCACTTT
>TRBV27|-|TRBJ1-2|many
CASTSSVRGNYGYTF
TGTGCCAGCACCTCGTCCGTGAGGGGTAACTATGGCTACACCTTC
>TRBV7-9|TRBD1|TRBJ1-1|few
CASSLAQGATEAFF
TGTGCCAGCAGCTTAGCTCAGGGGGCCACTGAAGCTTTCTTT
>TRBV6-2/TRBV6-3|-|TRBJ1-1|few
CASSAEQNTEAFF
TGTGCCAGCAGTGCCGAGCAGAACACTGAAGCTTTCTTT
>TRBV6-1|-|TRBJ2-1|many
CASRDQGEALYNEQFF
TGTGCCAGCAGGGACCAGGGTGAGGCCCTCTACAATGAGCAGTTCTTC
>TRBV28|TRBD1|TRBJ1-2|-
CASSAGTENYGYTF
TGTGCCAGCAGCGCCGGGACAGAGAACTATGGCTACACCTTC
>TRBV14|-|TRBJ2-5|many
CASSRGRQETQYF
TGTGCCAGCAGCCGCGGCCGCCAAGAGACCCAGTACTTC
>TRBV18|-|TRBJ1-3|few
CASSPGLNTIYF
TGTGCCAGCTCACCAGGGTTGAACACCATATATTTT